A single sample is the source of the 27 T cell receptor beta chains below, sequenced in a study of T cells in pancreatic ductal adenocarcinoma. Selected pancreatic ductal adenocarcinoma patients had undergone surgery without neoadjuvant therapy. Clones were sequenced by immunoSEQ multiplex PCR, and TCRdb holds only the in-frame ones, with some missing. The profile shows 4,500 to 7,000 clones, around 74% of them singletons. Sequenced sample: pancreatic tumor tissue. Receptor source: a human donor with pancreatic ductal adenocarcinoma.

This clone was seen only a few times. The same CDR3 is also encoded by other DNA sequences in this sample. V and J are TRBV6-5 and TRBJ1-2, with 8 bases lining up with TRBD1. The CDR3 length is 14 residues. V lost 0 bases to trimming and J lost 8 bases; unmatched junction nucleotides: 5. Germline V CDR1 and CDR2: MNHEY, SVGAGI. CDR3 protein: CASSYSTGAGGYTF. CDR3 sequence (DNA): TGTGCCAGCAGTTACTCGACAGGGGCAGGGGGCTACACCTTC.

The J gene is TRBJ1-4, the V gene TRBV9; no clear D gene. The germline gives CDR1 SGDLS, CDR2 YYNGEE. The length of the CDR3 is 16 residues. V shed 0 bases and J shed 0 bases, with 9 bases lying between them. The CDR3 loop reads CASSVEEGATNEKLFF. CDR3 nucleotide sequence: TGTGCCAGCAGCGTAGAAGAGGGAGCAACTAATGAAAAACTGTTTTTT.

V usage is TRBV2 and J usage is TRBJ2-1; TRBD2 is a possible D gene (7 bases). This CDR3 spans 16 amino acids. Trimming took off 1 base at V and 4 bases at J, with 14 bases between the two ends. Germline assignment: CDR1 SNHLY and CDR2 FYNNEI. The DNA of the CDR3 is TGTGCCAGCAGTGAAGACGGCCGGGGGGCTTACAATGAGCAGTTCTTC. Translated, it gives CASSEDGRGAYNEQFF. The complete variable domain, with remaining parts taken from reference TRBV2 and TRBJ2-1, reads EPEVTQTPSHQVTQMGQEVILRCVPISNHLYFYWYRQILGQKVEFLVSFYNNEISEKSEIFDDQFSVERPDGSNFTLKIRSTKLEDSAMYFCASSEDGRGAYNEQFFGPGTRLTVL.

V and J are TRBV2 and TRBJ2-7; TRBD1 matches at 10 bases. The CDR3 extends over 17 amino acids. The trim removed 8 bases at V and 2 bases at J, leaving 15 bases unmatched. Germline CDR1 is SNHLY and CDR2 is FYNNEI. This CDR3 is CASSLWGTGATTYEQYF. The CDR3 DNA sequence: TGTGCCAGCTCCCTCTGGGGGACAGGGGCCACTACCTACGAGCAGTACTTC.

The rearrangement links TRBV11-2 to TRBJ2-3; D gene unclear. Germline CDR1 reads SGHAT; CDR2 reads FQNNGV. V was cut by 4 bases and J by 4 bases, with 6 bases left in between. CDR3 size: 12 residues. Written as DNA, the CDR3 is TGTGCCAGCAGCTCCCCATCAGATACGCAGTATTTT. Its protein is CASSSPSDTQYF.

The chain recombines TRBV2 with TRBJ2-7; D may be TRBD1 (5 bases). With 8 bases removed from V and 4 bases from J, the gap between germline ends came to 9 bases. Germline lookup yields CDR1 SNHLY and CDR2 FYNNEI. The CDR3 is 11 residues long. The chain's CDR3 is CASCRAYEQYF. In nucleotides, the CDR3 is TGTGCCAGCTGCAGGGCGTACGAGCAGTACTTC. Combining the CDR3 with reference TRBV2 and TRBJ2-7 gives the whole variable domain EPEVTQTPSHQVTQMGQEVILRCVPISNHLYFYWYRQILGQKVEFLVSFYNNEISEKSEIFDDQFSVERPDGSNFTLKIRSTKLEDSAMYFCASCRAYEQYFGPGTRLTVT.

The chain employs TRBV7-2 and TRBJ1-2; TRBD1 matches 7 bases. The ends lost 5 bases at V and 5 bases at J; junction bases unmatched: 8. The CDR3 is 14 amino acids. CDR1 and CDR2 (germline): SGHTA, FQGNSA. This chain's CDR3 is CASSIRQGGYGYTF. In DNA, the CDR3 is TGTGCCAGCAGCATCCGACAGGGTGGATATGGCTACACCTTC.

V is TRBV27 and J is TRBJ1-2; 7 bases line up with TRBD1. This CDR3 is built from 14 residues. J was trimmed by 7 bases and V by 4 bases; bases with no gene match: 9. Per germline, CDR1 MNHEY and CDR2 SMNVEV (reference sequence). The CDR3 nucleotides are TGTGCCAGCAGTTATACAGGGGTTGGCGGTGGCTACACCTTC. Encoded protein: CASSYTGVGGGYTF.

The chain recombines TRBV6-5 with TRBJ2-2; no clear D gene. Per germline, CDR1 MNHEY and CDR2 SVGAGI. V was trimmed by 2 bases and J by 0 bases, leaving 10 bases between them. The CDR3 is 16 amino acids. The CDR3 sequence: CASSYGGAANTGELFF. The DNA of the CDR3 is TGTGCCAGCAGTTACGGCGGAGCCGCGAACACCGGGGAGCTGTTTTTT.

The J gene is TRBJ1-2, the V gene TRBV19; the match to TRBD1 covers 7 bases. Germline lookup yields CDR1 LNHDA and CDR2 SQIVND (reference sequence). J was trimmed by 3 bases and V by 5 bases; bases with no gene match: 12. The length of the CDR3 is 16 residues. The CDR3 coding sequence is TGTGCCAGTAGTCCTTCCCTAGGGGGACAGTACTATGGCTACACCTTC. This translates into CASSPSLGGQYYGYTF.

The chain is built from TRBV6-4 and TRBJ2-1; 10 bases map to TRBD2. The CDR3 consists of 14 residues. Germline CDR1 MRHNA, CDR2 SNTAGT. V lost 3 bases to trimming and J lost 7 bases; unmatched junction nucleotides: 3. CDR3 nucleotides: TGTGCCAGCAGTGAAAGCGGGGGGGCGAATGAGCAGTTCTTC. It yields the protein CASSESGGANEQFF.

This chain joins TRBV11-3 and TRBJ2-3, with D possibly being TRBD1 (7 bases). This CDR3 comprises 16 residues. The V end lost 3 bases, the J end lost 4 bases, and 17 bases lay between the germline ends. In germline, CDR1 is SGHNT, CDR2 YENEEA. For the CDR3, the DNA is TGTGCCAGCAGCTTTCTGGAGGGGGCTGACCCAGATACGCAGTATTTT. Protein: CASSFLEGADPDTQYF. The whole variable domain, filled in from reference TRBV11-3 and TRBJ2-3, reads EAGVVQSPRYKIIEKKQPVAFWCNPISGHNTLYWYLQNLGQGPELLIRYENEEAVDDSQLPKDRFSAERLKGVDSTLKIQPAELGDSAVYLCASSFLEGADPDTQYFGPGTRLTVL.

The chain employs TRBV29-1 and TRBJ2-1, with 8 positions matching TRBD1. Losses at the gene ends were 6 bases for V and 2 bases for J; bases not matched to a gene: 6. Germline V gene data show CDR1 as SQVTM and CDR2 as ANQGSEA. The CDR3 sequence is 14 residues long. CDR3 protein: CSVSQGGAYNEQFF. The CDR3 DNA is TGCAGCGTATCACAGGGGGGCGCCTACAATGAGCAGTTCTTC.

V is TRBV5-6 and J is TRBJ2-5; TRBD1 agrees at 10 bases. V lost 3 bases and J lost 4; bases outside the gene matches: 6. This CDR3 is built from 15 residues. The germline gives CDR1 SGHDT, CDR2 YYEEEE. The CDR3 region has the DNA TGTGCCAGCAGCTACCCGGGACAGGGGATAGAGACCCAGTACTTC. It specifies CASSYPGQGIETQYF.

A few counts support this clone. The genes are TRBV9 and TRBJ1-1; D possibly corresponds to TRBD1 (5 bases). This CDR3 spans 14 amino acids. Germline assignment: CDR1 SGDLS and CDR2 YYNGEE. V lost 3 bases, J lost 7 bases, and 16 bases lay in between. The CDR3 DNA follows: TGTGCCAGCAGCGCCCCTTTAGGGGTGAGTGAAGCTTTCTTT. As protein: CASSAPLGVSEAFF.

The CDR3 sequence is CASSLRQGDTEAFF. In DNA, the CDR3 is TGTGCCAGCAGCCTCCGACAGGGGGACACTGAAGCTTTCTTT. This rearrangement joins TRBV7-9 to TRBJ1-1; 9 bases are a match to TRBD1. Germline loops: CDR1 SEHNR, CDR2 FQNEAQ (reference sequence). V gave up 5 bases and J gave up 3 bases; unmatched junction bases: 4. This CDR3 contains 14 residues. The entire variable domain, with the rest obtained from reference TRBV7-9 and TRBJ1-1, is as follows: DTGVSQNPRHKITKRGQNVTFRCDPISEHNRLYWYRQTLGQGPEFLTYFQNEAQLEKSRLLSDRFSAERPKGSFSTLEIQRTEQGDSAMYLCASSLRQGDTEAFFGQGTRLTVV.

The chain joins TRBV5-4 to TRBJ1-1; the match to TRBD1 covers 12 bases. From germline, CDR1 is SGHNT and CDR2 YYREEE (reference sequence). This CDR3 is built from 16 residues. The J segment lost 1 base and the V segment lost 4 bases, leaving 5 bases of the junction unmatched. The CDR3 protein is CASSPRDRGPNTEAFF. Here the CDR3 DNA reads TGTGCCAGCAGCCCCCGGGACAGGGGGCCGAACACTGAAGCTTTCTTT. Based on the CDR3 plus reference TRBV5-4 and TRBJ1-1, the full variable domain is ETGVTQSPTHLIKTRGQQVTLRCSSQSGHNTVSWYQQALGQGPQFIFQYYREEENGRGNFPPRFSGLQFPNYSSELNVNALELDDSALYLCASSPRDRGPNTEAFFGQGTRLTVV.

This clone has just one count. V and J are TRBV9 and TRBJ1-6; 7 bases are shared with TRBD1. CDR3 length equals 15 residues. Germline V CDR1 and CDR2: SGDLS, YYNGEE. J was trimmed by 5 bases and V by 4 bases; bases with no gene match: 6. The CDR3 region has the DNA TGTGCCAGCAGCCCTGGGACAGCAAATAATTCACCCCTCCACTTT. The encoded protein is CASSPGTANNSPLHF.

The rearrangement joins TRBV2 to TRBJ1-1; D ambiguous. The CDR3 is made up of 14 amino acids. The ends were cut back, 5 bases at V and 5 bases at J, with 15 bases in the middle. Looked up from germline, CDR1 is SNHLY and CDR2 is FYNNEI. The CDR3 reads CASSYTGGRTEAFF. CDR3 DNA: TGTGCCAGCAGTTATACGGGAGGACGGACTGAAGCTTTCTTT.

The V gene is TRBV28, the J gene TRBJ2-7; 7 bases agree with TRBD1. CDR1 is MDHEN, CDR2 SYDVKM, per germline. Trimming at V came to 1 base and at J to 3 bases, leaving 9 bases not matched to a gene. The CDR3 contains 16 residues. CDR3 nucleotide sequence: TGTGCCAGCAGTTTATTGGGGGACAGTGGGTACTACGAGCAGTACTTC. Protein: CASSLLGDSGYYEQYF. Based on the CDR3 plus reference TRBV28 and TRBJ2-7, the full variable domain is DVKVTQSSRYLVKRTGEKVFLECVQDMDHENMFWYRQDPGLGLRLIYFSYDVKMKEKGDIPEGYSVSREKKERFSLILESASTNQTSMYLCASSLLGDSGYYEQYFGPGTRLTVT.

CDR3 in amino acids: CASSARGRSTDTQYF. The CDR3 coding sequence is TGTGCCAGCAGCGCCAGGGGGCGAAGCACAGATACGCAGTATTTT. The chain combines TRBV7-2 with TRBJ2-3, with 8 nucleotides matching TRBD1. CDR3 length: 15 residues. Germline trimming cut 5 bases from V and 0 bases from J; bases unmatched to any gene: 4. Germline lookup yields CDR1 SGHTA and CDR2 FQGNSA.

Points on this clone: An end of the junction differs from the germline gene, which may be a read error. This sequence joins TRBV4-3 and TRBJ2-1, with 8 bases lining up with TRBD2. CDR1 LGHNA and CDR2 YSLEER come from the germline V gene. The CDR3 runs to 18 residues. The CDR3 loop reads CASSLRGGGFLSDNEQFF. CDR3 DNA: TGCGCCAGCAGCTTGAGGGGCGGGGGGTTCCTCTCCGACAATGAGCAGTTCTTC.

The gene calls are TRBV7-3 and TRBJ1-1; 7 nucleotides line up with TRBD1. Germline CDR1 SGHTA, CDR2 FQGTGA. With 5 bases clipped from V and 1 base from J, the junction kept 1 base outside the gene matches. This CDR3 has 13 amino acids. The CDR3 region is CASSRQGNTEAFF. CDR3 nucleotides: TGTGCCAGCAGCAGACAGGGGAACACTGAAGCTTTCTTT.

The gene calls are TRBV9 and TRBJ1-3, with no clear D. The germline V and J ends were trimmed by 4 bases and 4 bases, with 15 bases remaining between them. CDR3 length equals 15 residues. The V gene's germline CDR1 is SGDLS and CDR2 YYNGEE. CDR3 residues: CASSIQDGKGNTIYF. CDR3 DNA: TGTGCCAGCAGCATCCAGGACGGGAAGGGAAACACCATATATTTT.

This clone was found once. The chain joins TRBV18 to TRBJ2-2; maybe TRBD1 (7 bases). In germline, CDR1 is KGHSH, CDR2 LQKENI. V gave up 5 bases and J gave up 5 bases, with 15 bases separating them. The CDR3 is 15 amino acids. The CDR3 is CASSSLQGRTGELFF. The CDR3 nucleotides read TGTGCCAGCTCATCATTACAGGGGAGGACCGGGGAGCTGTTTTTT.

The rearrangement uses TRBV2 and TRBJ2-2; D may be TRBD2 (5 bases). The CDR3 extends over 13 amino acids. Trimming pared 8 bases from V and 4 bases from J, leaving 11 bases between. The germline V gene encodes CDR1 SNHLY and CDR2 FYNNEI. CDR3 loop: CASGAEVTGELFF. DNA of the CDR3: TGTGCCAGCGGCGCGGAGGTCACCGGGGAGCTGTTTTTT. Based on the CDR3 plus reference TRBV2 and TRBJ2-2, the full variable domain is EPEVTQTPSHQVTQMGQEVILRCVPISNHLYFYWYRQILGQKVEFLVSFYNNEISEKSEIFDDQFSVERPDGSNFTLKIRSTKLEDSAMYFCASGAEVTGELFFGEGSRLTVL.

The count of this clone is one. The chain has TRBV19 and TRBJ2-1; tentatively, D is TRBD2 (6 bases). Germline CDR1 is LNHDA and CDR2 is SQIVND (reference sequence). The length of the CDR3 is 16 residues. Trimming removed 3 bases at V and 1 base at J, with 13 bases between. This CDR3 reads CASSMTDYLSYNEQFF. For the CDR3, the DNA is TGTGCCAGTAGTATGACGGACTATCTTTCCTACAATGAGCAGTTCTTC.